This T cell receptor beta chain was recorded in a study of blood T cell repertoires in COVID-19. Study overall: The study drew acute and convalescent COVID-19 samples from the United States, Italy and Spain. The cDNA or gDNA used as material had been derived from T cells, B-cell-depleted T cells, or PBMCs.

As originally analysed: Amplification of reference gene primers was used by the study to estimate nucleated cell counts. Repertoires were generated with immunoSEQ multiplex PCR, while TCRdb's copy carries only in-frame clones and drops some. The V and J calls and the clone size are those of that table, but D and trimming were determined from the DNA. The sample holds about 29,000 clones; under 80% are singletons and the top ten take approximately 8.6%. V lost 4 bases and J lost 8; bases outside the gene matches: 8. The CDR3 contains 14 residues. Germline assignment: CDR1 PRHDT and CDR2 FYEKMQ (reference sequence).

The material sequenced was peripheral blood. The TCR comes from a woman between 65 and 79 years old with active or convalescent COVID-19. The gene calls are TRBV13 and TRBJ1-2; 9 nucleotides agree with TRBD1. This CDR3 is CASSYTGGEGGYTF. DNA of the CDR3: TGTGCCAGCAGCTACACAGGGGGCGAAGGGGGCTACACCTTC.